This entry is about one T cell receptor beta chain. Its antigen is currently unknown. V lost 0 bases and J lost 0, with 17 bases in between. The CDR3 is 19 amino acids. Looked up from germline, CDR1 is LGHNA and CDR2 is YNFKEQ. These data originate in a study of Ad26.COV2.S vaccination and SARS-CoV-2 variants. The study's findings and limits: There was reportedly substantial breadth in spike-specific CD8+ and CD4+ T cell responses after vaccination.

TCRdb keeps only in-frame clones here, not all; method: immunoSEQ multiplex PCR. The table has just over 350,000 clones, just over 90% seen once. The TCR originated in a human donor who had recovered from COVID-19. Sequences were derived from peripheral blood, sampled after recovery from COVID-19. The rearrangement joins TRBV4-2 to TRBJ2-2; D might be TRBD2 (5 bases). CDR3 in DNA: TGTGCCAGCAGCCAAGATGTAACGGGGAGATTAGCGAACACCGGGGAGCTGTTTTTT. Translated, it gives CASSQDVTGRLANTGELFF.